This T cell receptor (beta chain) stems from a study of siplizumab effects on memory and regulatory T cells. Broader study findings: A significant reduction in alloreactive sequences traceable to unstimulated CD4+ memory cells was produced by siplizumab.

Trimming shortened V by 1 base and J by 7 bases, and 22 bases separated the two germline ends. The CDR3 loop spans 17 amino acids. The germline gives CDR1 LNHDA, CDR2 SQIVND (reference sequence). Turning to this clone: Its cognate antigen is unknown.

Repertoires were generated with immunoSEQ multiplex PCR, while TCRdb's copy carries only in-frame clones and drops some. The sample lists more than 85,000 clones, about nine tenths occurring once. The V and J genes are TRBV19 and TRBJ1-1; no definite D call. The source is a human donor in good health. Some clones in this sample may be carry-over from other donors' samples. The sequencing sample was made of CD4+ T cells sorted from blood. The CDR3 spells CASSIGQMGRRIDEAFF. In nucleotides, the CDR3 is TGTGCCAGTAGTATAGGGCAGATGGGAAGGAGAATTGATGAAGCTTTCTTT. The entire variable domain, with the rest obtained from reference TRBV19 and TRBJ1-1, is as follows: DGGITQSPKYLFRKEGQNVTLSCEQNLNHDAMYWYRQDPGQGLRLIYYSQIVNDFQKGDIAEGYSVSREKKESFPLTVTSAQKNPTAFYLCASSIGQMGRRIDEAFFGQGTRLTVV.